These T cell receptor beta chains were read from a single sample in a study of vaccination and CD4 T cells after COVID-19. TCRdb independently ran MiXCR on the PCR reads; one entry per CDR3 protein. The data contain over 7,500 distinct CDR3 sequences, 30% to 35% of them singletons. Antigens for these TCRs are unknown. Source material: CD4+ T cells from blood, cultured in vitro. The receptors originated from a human donor in good health. Both conserved end residues are part of each CDR3. The D gene is left open where the match is weak. Clone size appears in some rows only: once, few, many, or a class for an expanded clone.

D	V	size	J	CDR3	DNA
NA	TRBV14	few	TRBJ2-7	CASSRGAIRYEQYF	TGTGCCAGCAGCCGAGGGGCGATACGATACGAGCAGTACTTC
NA	TRBV7-2	few	TRBJ1-5	CASSLWGYRDQPQHF	TGTGCCAGCAGCTTATGGGGTTACCGGGATCAGCCCCAGCATTTT
TRBD2	TRBV25-1	few	TRBJ2-3	CASSEGLASTDTQYF	TGTGCCAGCAGTGAGGGACTAGCTAGCACAGATACGCAGTATTTT
TRBD1	TRBV25-1	few	TRBJ2-2	CASSGTGGNTGELFF	TGTGCCAGCAGTGGGACAGGGGGAAACACCGGGGAGCTGTTTTTT
TRBD2	TRBV20-1	NA	TRBJ2-1	CSARELAGVYNEQFF	TGCAGTGCTAGAGAACTAGCGGGGGTTTACAATGAGCAGTTCTTC
TRBD2	TRBV28	NA	TRBJ2-3	CASSFASGSSDTQYF	TGTGCCAGCAGTTTTGCTAGCGGGAGCTCAGATACGCAGTATTTT
NA	TRBV28	NA	TRBJ2-3	CASSSERHDTQYF	TGTGCCAGCAGTTCCGAGAGGCATGATACGCAGTATTTT
NA	TRBV20-1	NA	TRBJ2-2	CSARDLDKGDTGELFF	TGCAGTGCTAGAGACCTGGACAAGGGGGACACCGGGGAGCTGTTTTTT
TRBD2	TRBV20-1	few	TRBJ2-1	CSASPPSGYNEQFF	TGCAGTGCTAGTCCTCCTAGCGGATACAATGAGCAGTTCTTC
NA	TRBV30	NA	TRBJ1-5	CAWGRDSNQPQHF	TGTGCCTGGGGACGGGATAGCAATCAGCCCCAGCATTTT
NA	TRBV11-1	NA	TRBJ1-1	CASSPDRTEAFF	TGTGCCAGCAGCCCTGACAGAACTGAAGCTTTCTTT
TRBD1	TRBV28	NA	TRBJ2-7	CASSTQGTSSYEQYF	TGTGCCAGCAGTACACAGGGGACAAGCTCCTACGAGCAGTACTTC
NA	TRBV18	few	TRBJ2-1	CASSPPGRDEQFF	TGTGCCAGCTCACCGCCAGGAAGAGATGAGCAGTTCTTC
TRBD1	TRBV7-3	NA	TRBJ2-5	CASSLGTGATTQYF	TGTGCCAGCAGCCTAGGGACAGGGGCGACGACCCAGTACTTC
TRBD2	TRBV7-7	few	TRBJ2-5	CASSPGTSGRADETQYF	TGTGCTAGCAGCCCTGGGACTAGCGGGAGGGCCGATGAGACCCAGTACTTC
NA	TRBV20-1	NA	TRBJ1-2	CSARDHQYGYTF	TGCAGTGCTAGAGATCATCAGTATGGCTACACCTTC
TRBD2	TRBV7-2	NA	TRBJ2-5	CASRQTSGRLETQYF	TGTGCCAGCCGACAGACTAGCGGGAGGCTGGAGACCCAGTACTTC
NA	TRBV24-1	few	TRBJ1-2	CATSDSRAQGINYGYTF	TGTGCCACCAGTGATTCCCGCGCCCAGGGGATTAACTATGGCTACACCTTC
NA	TRBV10-3	NA	TRBJ2-4	CAISESSGAGNIQYF	TGTGCCATCAGTGAGTCGTCCGGGGCGGGGAACATTCAGTACTTC
NA	TRBV6-5	NA	TRBJ1-5	CASSYRQRGQPQHF	TGTGCCAGCAGTTACCGACAGAGGGGACAGCCCCAGCATTTT
NA	TRBV15	few	TRBJ2-2	CATSRDLRGSGELFF	TGTGCCACCAGCAGAGATTTACGTGGGTCTGGGGAGCTGTTTTTT
NA	TRBV7-8	few	TRBJ1-1	CASSLGSGRNTEAFF	TGTGCCAGCAGCTTAGGTTCCGGCAGGAACACTGAAGCTTTCTTT
NA	TRBV7-2	medium-sized	TRBJ2-3	CASSLAGGPTDTQYF	TGTGCCAGCAGCTTAGCGGGGGGGCCGACAGATACGCAGTATTTT
NA	TRBV20-1	NA	TRBJ1-5	CSARRHDLNQPQHF	TGCAGTGCTAGGAGACACGATCTCAATCAGCCCCAGCATTTT
TRBD2	TRBV19	NA	TRBJ2-2	CASTTLPKAGRANTGELFF	TGTGCCAGTACCACTCTCCCCAAAGCGGGAAGGGCGAACACCGGGGAGCTGTTTTTT
NA	TRBV19	NA	TRBJ1-2	CASSIGPFDYGYTF	TGTGCCAGTAGTATAGGGCCGTTTGACTATGGCTACACCTTC
NA	TRBV7-9	NA	TRBJ2-3	CASSFSREVGYF	TGTGCCAGCAGCTTCAGTCGCGAAGTCGGGTATTTT
NA	TRBV6-4	NA	TRBJ2-1	CASSVAGSYNEQFF	TGTGCCAGCAGTGTTGCGGGATCCTACAATGAGCAGTTCTTC
NA	TRBV9	NA	TRBJ1-1	CASSLTGMDTEAFF	TGTGCCAGCAGCTTAACAGGGATGGACACTGAAGCTTTCTTT
TRBD2	TRBV12-3/TRBV12-4	NA	TRBJ2-1	CATLGTSVYNEQFF	TGTGCCACCCTAGGGACTAGCGTGTACAATGAGCAGTTCTTC
NA	TRBV18	NA	TRBJ1-1	CASSINRVSTEAFF	TGTGCCAGCTCCATCAACAGGGTATCCACTGAAGCTTTCTTT
NA	TRBV11-2	NA	TRBJ2-5	CASSSLWGTQYF	TGTGCCAGCAGCTCCTTGTGGGGGACCCAGTACTTC
NA	TRBV30	NA	TRBJ1-5	CAWSYGADSNQPQHF	TGTGCCTGGAGTTACGGGGCTGATAGCAATCAGCCCCAGCATTTT
NA	TRBV7-6	few	TRBJ2-2	CASRSSANTGELFF	TGTGCCAGCAGGTCTAGCGCAAACACCGGGGAGCTGTTTTTT
NA	TRBV11-2	NA	TRBJ2-1	CASSGRYSHEQFF	TGTGCCAGCAGCGGGAGGTACTCGCATGAGCAGTTCTTC
TRBD2	TRBV29-1	NA	TRBJ2-5	CSVSLAGGQTQYF	TGCAGCGTTTCCTTAGCGGGAGGTCAGACCCAGTACTTC
TRBD1	TRBV6-4	NA	TRBJ2-3	CASRPGQGETDTQYF	TGTGCCAGCAGACCGGGACAGGGGGAGACAGATACGCAGTATTTT
TRBD2	TRBV28	few	TRBJ2-3	CAGSGLAGTDTQYF	TGTGCGGGTTCGGGACTAGCGGGGACAGATACGCAGTATTTT
TRBD1	TRBV6-2/TRBV6-3	few	TRBJ1-6	CASSYVKQGIHIPENSPLHF	TGTGCCAGCAGTTACGTGAAACAGGGGATACACATCCCGGAGAATTCACCCCTCCACTTT
NA	TRBV20-1	NA	TRBJ1-6	CSARVRNSPLHF	TGCAGTGCTAGAGTGAGGAATTCACCCCTCCACTTT
NA	TRBV12-3/TRBV12-4	NA	TRBJ1-6	CASRGQYNSPLHF	TGTGCCAGCAGAGGACAGTATAATTCACCCCTCCACTTT
NA	TRBV7-8	NA	TRBJ2-5	CASSPGTGWTQYF	TGTGCCAGCAGCCCGGGGACCGGATGGACCCAGTACTTC
NA	TRBV28	NA	TRBJ1-1	CASSLLVGGAFF	TGTGCCAGCAGTTTGTTGGTGGGGGGAGCTTTCTTT
TRBD1	TRBV28	NA	TRBJ2-7	CASIPVGQGAKGLREQYF	TGTGCCAGCATACCAGTGGGACAGGGGGCTAAGGGGTTGAGAGAGCAGTACTTC
TRBD1	TRBV12-3/TRBV12-4	NA	TRBJ2-7	CASRGQGYEQYF	TGTGCCAGCAGGGGACAGGGCTACGAGCAGTACTTC
TRBD2	TRBV24-1	few	TRBJ2-1	CATSDLRAGDGWNEQFF	TGTGCCACCAGTGATTTGCGGGCGGGAGATGGTTGGAATGAGCAGTTCTTC
TRBD1	TRBV6-2/TRBV6-3	NA	TRBJ1-1	CASSDRGQGNTEAFF	TGTGCCAGCAGTGACCGGGGACAGGGGAACACTGAAGCTTTCTTT
NA	TRBV20-1	medium-sized	TRBJ2-3	CSASEASNSPDTQYF	TGCAGTGCTAGTGAGGCTAGCAATTCGCCGGATACGCAGTATTTT
NA	TRBV4-3	NA	TRBJ1-5	CASSQGYSNQPQHF	TGCGCCAGCAGCCAAGGTTATAGCAATCAGCCCCAGCATTTT
NA	TRBV27	NA	TRBJ2-7	CASSSPLDRYEQYF	TGTGCCAGCAGTTCTCCACTAGACCGCTACGAGCAGTACTTC
NA	TRBV27	few	TRBJ1-2	CASSLDRDTVNYGYTF	TGTGCCAGCAGTTTGGACCGGGACACCGTCAACTATGGCTACACCTTC
TRBD2	TRBV6-5	few	TRBJ2-1	CASSYGWGGRADEQFF	TGTGCCAGCAGTTACGGGTGGGGCGGGAGGGCCGATGAGCAGTTCTTC
TRBD1	TRBV7-9	medium-sized	TRBJ1-5	CASSLAQGGAGGHQPQHF	TGTGCCAGCAGCTTAGCCCAAGGGGGGGCAGGGGGCCATCAGCCCCAGCATTTT
NA	TRBV7-9	NA	TRBJ2-2	CASSLGQLNTGELFF	TGTGCCAGCAGCTTAGGACAGCTTAACACCGGGGAGCTGTTTTTT